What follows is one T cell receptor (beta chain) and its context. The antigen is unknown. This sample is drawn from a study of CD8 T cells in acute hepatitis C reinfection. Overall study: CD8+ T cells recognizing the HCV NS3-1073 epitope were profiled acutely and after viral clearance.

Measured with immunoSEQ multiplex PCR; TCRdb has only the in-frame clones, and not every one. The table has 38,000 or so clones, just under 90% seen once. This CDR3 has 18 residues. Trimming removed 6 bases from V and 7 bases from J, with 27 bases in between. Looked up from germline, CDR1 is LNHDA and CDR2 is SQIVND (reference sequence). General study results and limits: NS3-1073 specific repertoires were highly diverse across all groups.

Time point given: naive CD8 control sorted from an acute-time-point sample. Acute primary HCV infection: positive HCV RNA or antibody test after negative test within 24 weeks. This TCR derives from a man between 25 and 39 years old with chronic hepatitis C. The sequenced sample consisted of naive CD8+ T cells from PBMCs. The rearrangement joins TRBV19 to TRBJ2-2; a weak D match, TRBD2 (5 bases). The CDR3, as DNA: TGTGCCAGTAGCCCCAGCCACGGGGTGGCGGTTTCCGTCGGGGAGCTGTTTTTT. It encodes CASSPSHGVAVSVGELFF.